The rows below give T cell receptor beta chains drawn from one sample of a study of T cells in localized non-small cell lung cancer. Measured with immunoSEQ multiplex PCR; TCRdb has only the in-frame clones, and not every one. The table records 40,000 to 55,000 clones, 81% of them present only once. The sample consisted of peripheral blood mononuclear cells, taken before any cancer treatment. The receptors here all came from a man between 40 and 70 years old with stage III lung adenocarcinoma. The CDR3 runs from the conserved cysteine through the conserved F or W. The D gene is left open where the match is weak. A clone size is listed for some rows: how often the clone was seen (once, few, many), or a class if it is expanded.

cdr3_aa	cdr3_nt	d_call	clone_size	j_call	cdr3_length	v_call
CASSGGAETQYF	TGCGCCAGCAGCGGGGGGGCAGAGACCCAGTACTTC	.	.	TRBJ2-5	12	TRBV5-1
CASSVAPGNYGYTF	TGTGCCAGCAGTGTGGCCCCTGGGAACTATGGCTACACCTTC	.	.	TRBJ1-2	14	TRBV2
CASSQGLYSNQPQHF	TGCGCCAGCAGCCAGGGTCTCTATAGCAATCAGCCCCAGCATTTT	.	.	TRBJ1-5	15	TRBV4-1
CASSFLQGPGNTIYF	TGTGCCAGCAGCTTTTTACAGGGCCCTGGAAACACCATATATTTT	.	.	TRBJ1-3	15	TRBV7-2
CASSLSRGTNTGELFF	TGTGCCAGCAGTTTATCTCGGGGGACTAACACCGGGGAGCTGTTTTTT	.	.	TRBJ2-2	16	TRBV27
CASSIGGASGGQETQYF	TGTGCCAGTAGTATAGGAGGGGCTAGCGGGGGTCAAGAGACCCAGTACTTC	TRBD2	once	TRBJ2-5	17	TRBV19
CASSETDRAFLTDTQYF	TGCGCCAGCAGTGAGACGGACAGGGCTTTTCTCACAGATACGCAGTATTTT	TRBD1	.	TRBJ2-3	17	TRBV10-1
CASSPGLAGTGELFF	TGTGCCAGCAGCCCCGGACTAGCGGGGACCGGGGAGCTGTTTTTT	TRBD2	.	TRBJ2-2	15	TRBV6-1
CASSYINEQFF	TGTGCCAGCAGTTACATTAATGAGCAGTTCTTC	.	.	TRBJ2-1	11	TRBV27
CASSGRDSNYEQYF	TGTGCCAGCAGCGGCCGGGACAGCAACTACGAGCAGTACTTC	TRBD1	.	TRBJ2-7	14	TRBV9
CASSGGLAGLTDTQYF	TGTGCCAGCAGTGGGGGACTAGCGGGCCTCACAGATACGCAGTATTTT	TRBD2	.	TRBJ2-3	16	TRBV6-1
CATSRVAIASQSEAFF	TGTGCCACCAGCAGAGTTGCTATAGCCAGCCAATCTGAAGCTTTCTTT	.	.	TRBJ1-1	16	TRBV15
CASSLVPGKGEETQYF	TGTGCCAGCAGCTTGGTGCCAGGGAAGGGGGAAGAGACCCAGTACTTC	.	.	TRBJ2-5	16	TRBV5-8
CASSAGTGSYGYTF	TGTGCCAGCAGCGCCGGGACAGGCTCTTATGGCTACACCTTC	TRBD1	.	TRBJ1-2	14	TRBV13
CASRQTQNSNQPQHF	TGTGCCAGCAGACAGACCCAGAATAGCAATCAGCCCCAGCATTTT	.	.	TRBJ1-5	15	TRBV6-5
CASSLILAGASLETQYF	TGCGCCAGCAGCCTTATTTTAGCGGGGGCCTCATTAGAGACCCAGTACTTC	TRBD2	.	TRBJ2-5	17	TRBV5-1
CASSNRLTDTQYF	TGTGCCAGCAGCAACCGACTCACAGATACGCAGTATTTT	.	.	TRBJ2-3	13	TRBV11-3
CASSWPGSHYGYTF	TGTGCCAGCAGCTGGCCAGGGAGTCACTATGGCTACACCTTC	.	.	TRBJ1-2	14	TRBV7-2
CASSLVGTGDKDNEQFF	TGTGCCAGCAGCTTAGTAGGCACAGGGGATAAGGACAATGAGCAGTTCTTC	TRBD1	.	TRBJ2-1	17	TRBV7-8
CASSSQVMNTEAFF	TGTGCCAGCAGCTCCCAGGTGATGAACACTGAAGCTTTCTTT	.	.	TRBJ1-1	14	TRBV7-8
CAWSINRYDEQYF	TGTGCCTGGAGTATAAACAGGTACGACGAGCAGTACTTC	.	.	TRBJ2-7	13	TRBV30
CASSLSGDYEQYF	TGTGCCAGCAGTCTTAGCGGGGACTACGAGCAGTACTTC	TRBD2	.	TRBJ2-7	13	TRBV6-5
CASSPLGGGELFF	TGCGCCAGCAGCCCGTTAGGGGGCGGGGAGCTGTTTTTT	.	.	TRBJ2-2	13	TRBV4-1
CASSPRGEYIYNEQFF	TGTGCCAGCTCACCCCGTGGAGAATACATCTACAATGAGCAGTTCTTC	.	.	TRBJ2-1	16	TRBV18
CASSLTSWDTQYF	TGTGCCAGCAGTTTAACTAGCTGGGATACGCAGTATTTT	.	.	TRBJ2-3	13	TRBV27
CASSQPGTDTGELFF	TGCGCCAGCAGCCAACCCGGGACGGACACCGGGGAGCTGTTTTTT	.	.	TRBJ2-2	15	TRBV4-1
CASTGTVPIGAQHF	TGTGCCAGCACCGGGACAGTGCCAATCGGGGCCCAGCATTTT	TRBD1	.	TRBJ1-5	14	TRBV2
CASRAVTEAFF	TGTGCCAGCCGGGCGGTCACTGAAGCTTTCTTT	.	few	TRBJ1-1	11	TRBV18